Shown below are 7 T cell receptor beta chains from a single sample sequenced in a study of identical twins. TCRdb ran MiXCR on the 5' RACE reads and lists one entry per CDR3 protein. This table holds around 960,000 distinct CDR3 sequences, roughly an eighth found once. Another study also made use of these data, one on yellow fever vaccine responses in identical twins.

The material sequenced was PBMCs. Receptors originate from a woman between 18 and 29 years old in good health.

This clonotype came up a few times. DNA for the CDR3: TGTGCCAGCAGCCAGATGGGGGGAAGAGAGCAGTACTTC. Translating gives CASSQMGGREQYF. The chain carries TRBV9 and TRBJ2-7, with D perhaps TRBD2 (6 bases). CDR3 length equals 13 residues. Per the germline V gene, CDR1 is SGDLS and CDR2 is YYNGEE. The V and J ends lost 4 bases and 7 bases respectively, with 15 bases between them. The full variable domain, with the rest looked up from reference TRBV9 and TRBJ2-7, is DSGVTQTPKHLITATGQRVTLRCSPRSGDLSVYWYQQSLDQGLQFLIQYYNGEERAKGNILERFSAQQFPDLHSELNLSSLELGDSALYFCASSQMGGREQYFGPGTRLTVT.

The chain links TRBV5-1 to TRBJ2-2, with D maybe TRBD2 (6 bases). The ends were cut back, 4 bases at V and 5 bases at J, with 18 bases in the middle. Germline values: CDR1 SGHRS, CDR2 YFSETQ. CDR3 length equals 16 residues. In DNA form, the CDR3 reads TGCGCCAGCAGCCCGCCCCGCGCGGGGAGTACCGGGGAGCTGTTTTTT. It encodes CASSPPRAGSTGELFF.

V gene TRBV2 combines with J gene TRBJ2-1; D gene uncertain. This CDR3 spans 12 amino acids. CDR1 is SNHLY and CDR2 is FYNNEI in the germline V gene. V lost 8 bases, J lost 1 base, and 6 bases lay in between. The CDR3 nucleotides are TGTGCCAGCTTAGGGTCCTACAATGAGCAGTTCTTC. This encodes CASLGSYNEQFF.

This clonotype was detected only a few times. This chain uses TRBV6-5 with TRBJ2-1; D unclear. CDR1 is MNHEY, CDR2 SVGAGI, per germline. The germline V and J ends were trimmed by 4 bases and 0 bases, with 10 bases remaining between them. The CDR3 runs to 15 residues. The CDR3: CASSFTRASYNEQFF. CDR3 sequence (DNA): TGTGCCAGCAGTTTTACCCGGGCCTCCTACAATGAGCAGTTCTTC.

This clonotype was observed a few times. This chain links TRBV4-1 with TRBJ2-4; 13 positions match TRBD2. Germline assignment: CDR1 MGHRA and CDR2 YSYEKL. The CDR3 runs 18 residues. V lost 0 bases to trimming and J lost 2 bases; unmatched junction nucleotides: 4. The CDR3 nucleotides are TGCGCCAGCAGCCAAGAAGCACTAGCGGGGGGGCCCAAAAACATTCAGTACTTC. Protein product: CASSQEALAGGPKNIQYF.

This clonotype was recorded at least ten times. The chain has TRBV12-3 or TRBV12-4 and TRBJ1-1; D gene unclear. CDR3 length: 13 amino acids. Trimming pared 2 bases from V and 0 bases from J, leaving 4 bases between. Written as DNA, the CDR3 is TGTGCCAGCAGTTTATTATTGAACACTGAAGCTTTCTTT. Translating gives CASSLLLNTEAFF.

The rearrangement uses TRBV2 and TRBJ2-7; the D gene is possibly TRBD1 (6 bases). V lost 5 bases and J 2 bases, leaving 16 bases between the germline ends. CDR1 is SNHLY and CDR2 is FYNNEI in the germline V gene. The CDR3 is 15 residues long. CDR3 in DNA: TGTGCCAGCAGTCACGGACAGAAGCTTACCTACGAGCAGTACTTC. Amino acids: CASSHGQKLTYEQYF. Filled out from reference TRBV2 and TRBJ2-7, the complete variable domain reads EPEVTQTPSHQVTQMGQEVILRCVPISNHLYFYWYRQILGQKVEFLVSFYNNEISEKSEIFDDQFSVERPDGSNFTLKIRSTKLEDSAMYFCASSHGQKLTYEQYFGPGTRLTVT.